The following is a TCR beta chain sequence with its context. The data were taken from a study of CD8+ T cells in alopecia areata. Sample treatment: oral pan-JAK inhibitor, 5-10 mg twice daily. Following extraction, RNA underwent reverse transcription to cDNA, which served as the sequencing template. Using immunoSEQ multiplex PCR, the repertoire was profiled, and TCRdb retains in-frame clones only, with some absent. The repertoire holds some 170,000 clones, with about 55% as singletons. The TCR comes from a human donor with alopecia areata. The sample was CD8+ T cells sorted from blood, taken at week 24, from a patient treated with tofacitinib.

The DNA for the CDR3 is TGTGCCAGCAGTGAGAGGGCGGATCCCCCAACTAACTATGGCTACACCTTC. Translating gives CASSERADPPTNYGYTF. The chain is built from TRBV2 and TRBJ1-2; no firm D call. V was cut by 3 bases and J by 0 bases, with 17 bases left in between. CDR1 SNHLY and CDR2 FYNNEI come from the germline V gene. This CDR3 has 17 residues.